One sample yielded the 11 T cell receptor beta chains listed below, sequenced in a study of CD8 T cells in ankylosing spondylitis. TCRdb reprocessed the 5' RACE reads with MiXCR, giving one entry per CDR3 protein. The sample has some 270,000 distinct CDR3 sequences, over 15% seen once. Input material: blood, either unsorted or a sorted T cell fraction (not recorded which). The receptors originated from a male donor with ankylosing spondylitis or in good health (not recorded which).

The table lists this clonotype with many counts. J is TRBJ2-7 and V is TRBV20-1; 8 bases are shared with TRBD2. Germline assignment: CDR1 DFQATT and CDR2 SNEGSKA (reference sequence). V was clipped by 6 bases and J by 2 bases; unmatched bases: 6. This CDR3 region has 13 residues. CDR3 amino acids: CSAPTSETYEQYF. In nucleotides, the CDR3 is TGCAGTGCCCCGACTAGCGAGACCTACGAGCAGTACTTC.

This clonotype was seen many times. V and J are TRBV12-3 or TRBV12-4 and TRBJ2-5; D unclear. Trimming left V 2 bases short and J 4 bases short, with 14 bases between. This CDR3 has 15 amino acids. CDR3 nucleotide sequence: TGTGCCAGCAGTTTAACGGCCGCCCCGTTAGAGACCCAGTACTTC. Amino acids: CASSLTAAPLETQYF.

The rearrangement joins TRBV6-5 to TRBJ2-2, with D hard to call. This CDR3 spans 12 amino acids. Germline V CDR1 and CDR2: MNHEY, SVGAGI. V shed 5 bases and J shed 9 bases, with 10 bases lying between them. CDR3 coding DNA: TGTGCCAGCAGTCAGTACCATCGGGAGCTGTTTTTT. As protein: CASSQYHRELFF.

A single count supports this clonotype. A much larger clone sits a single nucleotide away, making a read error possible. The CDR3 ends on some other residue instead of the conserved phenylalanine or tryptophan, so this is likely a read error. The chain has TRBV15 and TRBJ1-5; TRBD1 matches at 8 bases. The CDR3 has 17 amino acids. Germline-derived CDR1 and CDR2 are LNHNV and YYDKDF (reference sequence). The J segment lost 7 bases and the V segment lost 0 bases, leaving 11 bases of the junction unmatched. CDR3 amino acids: CATSRDMVRGLLQPQHI. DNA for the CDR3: TGTGCCACCAGCAGAGATATGGTCAGGGGGCTGTTACAGCCCCAGCATATT.

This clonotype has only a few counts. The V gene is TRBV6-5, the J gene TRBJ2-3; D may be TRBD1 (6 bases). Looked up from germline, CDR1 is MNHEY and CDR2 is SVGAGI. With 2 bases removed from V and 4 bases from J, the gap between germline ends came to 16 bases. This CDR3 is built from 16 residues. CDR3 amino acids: CASSYGTSLGADTQYF. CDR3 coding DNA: TGTGCCAGCAGTTACGGGACAAGTCTCGGGGCAGATACGCAGTATTTT.

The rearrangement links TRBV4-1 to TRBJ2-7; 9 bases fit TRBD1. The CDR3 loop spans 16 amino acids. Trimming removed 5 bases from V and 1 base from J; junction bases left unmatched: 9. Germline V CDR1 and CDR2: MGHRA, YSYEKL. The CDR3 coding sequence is TGCGCCAGCAGCAGAGACCCGGGACAGGGATCCTACGAGCAGTACTTC. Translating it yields CASSRDPGQGSYEQYF.

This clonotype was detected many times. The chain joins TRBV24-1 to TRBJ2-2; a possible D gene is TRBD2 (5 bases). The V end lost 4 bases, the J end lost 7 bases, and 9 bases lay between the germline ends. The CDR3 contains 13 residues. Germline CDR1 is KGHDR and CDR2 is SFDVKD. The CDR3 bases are TGTGCCACCAGTGACCGCCGGGGCGGGGAGCTGTTTTTT. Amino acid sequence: CATSDRRGGELFF.

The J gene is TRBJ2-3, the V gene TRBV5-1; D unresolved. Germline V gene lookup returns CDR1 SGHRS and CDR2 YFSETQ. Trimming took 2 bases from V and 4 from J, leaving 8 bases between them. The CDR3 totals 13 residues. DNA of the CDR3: TGCGCCAGCAGCTTCCTCTTGTCAGATACGCAGTATTTT. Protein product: CASSFLLSDTQYF.

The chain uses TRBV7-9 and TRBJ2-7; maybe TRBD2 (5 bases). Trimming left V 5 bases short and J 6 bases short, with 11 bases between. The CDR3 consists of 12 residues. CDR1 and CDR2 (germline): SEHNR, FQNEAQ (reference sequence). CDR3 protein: CASSRDLPEQYF. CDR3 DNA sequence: TGTGCCAGCAGCCGGGATCTGCCCGAGCAGTACTTC.

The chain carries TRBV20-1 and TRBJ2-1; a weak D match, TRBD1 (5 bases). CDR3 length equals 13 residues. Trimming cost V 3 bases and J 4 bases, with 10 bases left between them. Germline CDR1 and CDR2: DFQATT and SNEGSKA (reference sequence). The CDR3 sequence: CSARDTAYNEQFF. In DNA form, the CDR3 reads TGCAGTGCTAGGGACACAGCATACAATGAGCAGTTCTTC.

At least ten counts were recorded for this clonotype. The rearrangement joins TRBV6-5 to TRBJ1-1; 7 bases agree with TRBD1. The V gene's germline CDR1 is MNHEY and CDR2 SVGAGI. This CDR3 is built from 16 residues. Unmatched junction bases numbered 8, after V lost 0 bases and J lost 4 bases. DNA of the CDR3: TGTGCCAGCAGTTACTCGAAGGGGGCTCAGGCCACTGAAGCTTTCTTT. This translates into CASSYSKGAQATEAFF.